The rows below give T cell receptor beta chains drawn from one sample of a study of beta chain features in type 1 diabetes. Sequenced by immunoSEQ multiplex PCR; TCRdb stores in-frame clones only, minus some. The sample lists more than 150,000 clones, approximately 8.7% occurring once. Sequencing was done on a sample of central memory CD4+ T cells from blood. The receptor set was obtained from a woman aged 25 to 39 with type 1 diabetes. CDR3s leave out the opening cysteine and the closing phenylalanine or tryptophan. Fields, in order: V gene, clone size, CDR3 protein. The size of a clone is reported for some rows only, either as once, few or many, or as a class for expanded clones.

TRBV14 | few | ASSQIGGAHNEQF
TRBV7-2 | NA | ASSVAESQY
TRBV12-5 | few | ASGLDRGRDGYT
TRBV7-9 | NA | ASSSQGNEKLF
TRBV5-1 | few | ASSLASEETQY
TRBV5-1 | NA | ASSEGQGASITEAF
TRBV11-3 | NA | AISWGVEQY
TRBV11-1 | NA | ASSSGLAGGRGSYEQY
TRBV30 | many | AWRAPGQIALTGYT
TRBV11-3 | few | ASSPSPDTQY
TRBV4-1 | NA | ASSQVGTRGPYEQY
TRBV5-1 | NA | ASSLDGGDYNEQF
TRBV7-9 | NA | ASSPPGLAGNEQF
TRBV5-1 | few | ASSLYGQGNIDTQY
TRBV18 | few | ASSPRQEDGYT
TRBV15 | few | ATSRGQWNTGELF
TRBV4-2 | few | ASSQGLAGTYEQY
TRBV9 | few | ASSVNTVNTEAF
TRBV27 | NA | ASRGTGGSYEQY
TRBV29-1 | NA | SVGASGTSGIRGTDTQY
TRBV7-6 | NA | ASSPVLGELF
TRBV4-1 | many | ASSTMAIPSGANVLT
TRBV11-2 | few | ASSWEKSGYT
TRBV9 | few | ASSPRGSGANVLT
TRBV11-2 | NA | ASSLERLAGEQY
TRBV7-2 | few | ASSSKGQGAREQY
TRBV5-1 | NA | ASSSTGQGLYNEQF